The T cell receptor (beta chain) described here comes from a study of T cell clonality in common variable immunodeficiency. This clone was seen repeatedly, ten times or more. Read coverage stops 3 residues before the CDR3 terminus; the germline J gene supplies the remainder. Equal genomic DNA amounts from CVID and control samples were sequenced. Some clones are missing from TCRdb's copy, which holds only in-frame ones; the method was immunoSEQ multiplex PCR. The sample holds 40,000 to 55,000 clones, and no clone turns up only once. V lost 4 bases and J 0 bases, leaving 14 bases between the germline ends. Germline CDR1 is SGHRS and CDR2 is YFSETQ. The CDR3 has 15 amino acids.

This chain links TRBV5-1 with TRBJ2-7; tentatively, D is TRBD1 (6 bases). Sequenced material: peripheral blood mononuclear cells. The clonotype was recovered from a person aged 18-70 years in good health. The CDR3 bases that were read are TGCGCCAGCAGCCTGGACGGACAGTCCTCCTACGAG. Translating it yields CASSLDGQSSYE. The full-length CDR3 reads as CASSLDGQSSYEQYF.